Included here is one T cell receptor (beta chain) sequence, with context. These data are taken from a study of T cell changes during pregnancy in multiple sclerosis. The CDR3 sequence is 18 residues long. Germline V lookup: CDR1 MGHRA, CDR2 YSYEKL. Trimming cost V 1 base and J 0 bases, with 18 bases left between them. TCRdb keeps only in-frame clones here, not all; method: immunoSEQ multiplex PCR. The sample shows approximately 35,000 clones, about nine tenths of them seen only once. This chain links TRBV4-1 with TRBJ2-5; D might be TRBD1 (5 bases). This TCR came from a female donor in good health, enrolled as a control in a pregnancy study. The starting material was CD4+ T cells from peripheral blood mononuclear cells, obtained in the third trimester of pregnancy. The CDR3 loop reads CASSQAPQGMGYQETQYF. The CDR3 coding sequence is TGCGCCAGCAGCCAAGCCCCCCAGGGTATGGGGTACCAAGAGACCCAGTACTTC.